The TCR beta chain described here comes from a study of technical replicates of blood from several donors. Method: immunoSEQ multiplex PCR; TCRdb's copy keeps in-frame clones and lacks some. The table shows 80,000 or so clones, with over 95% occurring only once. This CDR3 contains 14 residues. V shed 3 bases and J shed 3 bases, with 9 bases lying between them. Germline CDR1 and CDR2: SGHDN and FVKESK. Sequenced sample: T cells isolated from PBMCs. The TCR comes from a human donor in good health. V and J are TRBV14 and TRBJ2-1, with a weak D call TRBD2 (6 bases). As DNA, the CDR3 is TGTGCCAGCAGCCATAAGACTAGCTACAATGAGCAGTTCTTC. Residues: CASSHKTSYNEQFF.